These T cell receptor beta chains were read from a single sample in a study of regulatory T cells in long-lasting Graves disease. TCRdb reanalysed the multiplex PCR reads using MiXCR and keeps one entry per CDR3 protein. The sample has 550,000 to 700,000 distinct CDR3 sequences, 15% to 20% seen once; the top ten hold 12%. These sequences were also reported in another study, on T cells in Graves' hyperthyroidism and ophthalmopathy.

The material was peripheral blood mononuclear cells (PBMCs), obtained at new diagnosis, from a patient treated with antithyroid drugs. The receptor set was obtained from a young man with Graves disease. The CDR3 runs from the conserved cysteine through the conserved F or W. The order of the fields is clone size, V gene, D gene, J gene, CDR3 DNA, CDR3 protein. The D gene is left open where the match is weak. Expanded clones get a size class; other rows say once, few or many, or leave the size out.

-	TRBV5-5	-	TRBJ2-7	TGTGCCAGCAGCTACCGGGACCGAGCCTACGAGCAGTACTTC	CASSYRDRAYEQYF
-	TRBV24-1	-	TRBJ2-1	TGTGCCACCAGTGATGCCGGTAGCAATGAGCAGTTCTTC	CATSDAGSNEQFF
many	TRBV5-1	TRBD1	TRBJ1-1	TGCGCCAGTATCCGGGATCAGGGGGCTAACACTGAAGCTTTCTTT	CASIRDQGANTEAFF
many	TRBV28	TRBD2	TRBJ2-7	TGTGCCAGCAGTCTCTCTAGCGGGAGAAAACCACAAACGTCCTACGAGCAGTACTTC	CASSLSSGRKPQTSYEQYF
-	TRBV2	-	TRBJ1-5	TGTGCCAGCAGTGAACTTCGGGTACAGGATCAGCCCCAGCATTTT	CASSELRVQDQPQHF
-	TRBV19	TRBD2	TRBJ2-1	TGTGCCAGTACGACGGGACTAGCGGGAGGGAAGGGCAATGAGCAGTTCTTC	CASTTGLAGGKGNEQFF
-	TRBV29-1	-	TRBJ1-2	TGCAGCGTTAGCGGCGGCTCCCAGATTTATGGCTACACCTTC	CSVSGGSQIYGYTF
-	TRBV7-8	TRBD1	TRBJ1-5	TGTGCCAGCAGCTACCGGGACAGGTCCTTTAGCAATCAGCCCCAGCATTTT	CASSYRDRSFSNQPQHF
few	TRBV10-1	-	TRBJ2-7	TGCGCCAGCAGTGAGAGCAGGGACGAGCAGTACTTC	CASSESRDEQYF
few	TRBV4-1	TRBD2	TRBJ2-7	TGCGCCAGCAGCCAAGCTAGCGGGAGAGGAGGGGTCTACGAGCAGTACTTC	CASSQASGRGGVYEQYF
many	TRBV6-1	-	TRBJ1-5	TGTGCCAGCAACCTAAGACAGATCGTCGCTTATAGCAATCAGCCCCAGCATTTT	CASNLRQIVAYSNQPQHF
many	TRBV5-1	-	TRBJ1-1	TGCGCCAGCAGCTTGGAATTCTCGAACACTGAAGCTTTCTTT	CASSLEFSNTEAFF
few	TRBV7-9	TRBD1	TRBJ1-1	TGTGCCAGCAGCCCCTGGGACAGAGAAAACACTGAAGCTTTCTTT	CASSPWDRENTEAFF
-	TRBV18	-	TRBJ2-1	TGTGCCAGCTCACCCAACAGGGACTACAATGAGCAGTTCTTC	CASSPNRDYNEQFF
few	TRBV28	-	TRBJ1-3	TGTGCCACCGTCGGGGGGTCTGGAAACACCATATATTTT	CATVGGSGNTIYF
-	TRBV4-1	-	TRBJ2-7	TGCGCCAGCAGCCAAGACGTTCTACTGGGTTACGAGCAGTACTTC	CASSQDVLLGYEQYF
-	TRBV4-1	TRBD2	TRBJ2-1	TGCGCCAGCAGCCAACCTCGACTAGCGGCGATCTACAATGAGCAGTTCTTC	CASSQPRLAAIYNEQFF
many	TRBV12-5	-	TRBJ1-1	TGTGCTAGTGGAGTACCGGGACAAGAGAGGACTGAAGCTTTCTTT	CASGVPGQERTEAFF
few	TRBV20-1	-	TRBJ2-7	TGCAGTGCTAAAAAAAAGGGTACAGCAAGCTCCTACGAGCAGTACTTC	CSAKKKGTASSYEQYF
many	TRBV10-1	-	TRBJ2-7	TGCGCCAGCAGTGAGTCTGGACTGACCTACGAGCAGTACTTC	CASSESGLTYEQYF
few	TRBV27	-	TRBJ2-1	TGTGCCAGCAGTTCCCCCGGGACAATTTCCAGTGAGCAGTTCTTC	CASSSPGTISSEQFF
many	TRBV6-1	TRBD1	TRBJ2-1	TGTGCCAGCAGATTGGACCGGGACAGCTACAATGAGCAGTTCTTC	CASRLDRDSYNEQFF
many	TRBV20-1	-	TRBJ2-7	TGCAGTGCTACGAGGATGAGGGGCGCCTACGAGCAGTACTTC	CSATRMRGAYEQYF
few	TRBV6-2/TRBV6-3	TRBD2	TRBJ2-7	TGTGCCAGCAGTTACTCTAAGGGTAGCGGGGTCTCCTACGAGCAGTACTTC	CASSYSKGSGVSYEQYF
few	TRBV18	-	TRBJ1-6	TGTGCCAGCTCACCACCGGGCTCGGGGTTGTCCTATAATTCACCCCTCCACTTT	CASSPPGSGLSYNSPLHF
many	TRBV6-2/TRBV6-3	-	TRBJ1-2	TGTGCCAGCAGTGAAGCTGCAGGCAGCAATGGCTACACCTTC	CASSEAAGSNGYTF
-	TRBV12-3/TRBV12-4	-	TRBJ2-3	TGTGCCAGCAGTTTTTTTTCGAGGACAGTCGTAGATACGCAGTATTTT	CASSFFSRTVVDTQYF
-	TRBV7-9	-	TRBJ1-3	TGTGCCAGCAGCTTACTGTTTGGGGCCCCGCCAGGAAACACCATATATTTT	CASSLLFGAPPGNTIYF
-	TRBV7-9	-	TRBJ1-1	TGTGCCAGCAGCCCGTTGACCGGCTTTGAAGCTTTCTTT	CASSPLTGFEAFF
many	TRBV30	-	TRBJ2-1	TGTGCCTCGCAGAATGAGCAGTTCTTC	CASQNEQFF
-	TRBV7-8	-	TRBJ2-1	TGTGCCAGCAGCTTAAGCCAGGTTAGAAATGAGCAGTTCTTC	CASSLSQVRNEQFF
-	TRBV20-1	-	TRBJ2-2	TGCAGTGCCTTTGGGACTGTCACCGGGGAGCTGTTTTTT	CSAFGTVTGELFF
few	TRBV6-5	-	TRBJ2-7	TGTGCCAGCAGTTACGGGCCAGGGTTTTACTACGAGCAGTACTTC	CASSYGPGFYYEQYF
-	TRBV28	-	TRBJ1-5	TGTGCCAGCAGTCCCCCGGTGCAGAGACTGGAACAGCCCCAGCATTTT	CASSPPVQRLEQPQHF
many	TRBV2	-	TRBJ2-1	TGTGCCAGCAGTCGACTTCTCTCCTACAATGAGCAGTTCTTC	CASSRLLSYNEQFF
-	TRBV9	-	TRBJ1-1	TGTGCCAGCAGCGTTTATCCCGGGGGGAACACTGAAGCTTTCTTT	CASSVYPGGNTEAFF
-	TRBV10-1	-	TRBJ1-3	TGCGCCAGCAGTGCCAGTAGCTCTGGAAACACCATATATTTT	CASSASSSGNTIYF
few	TRBV20-1	TRBD1	TRBJ1-1	TGCAGTGCTAGGGGGACAGGGAGTGAAGCTTTCTTT	CSARGTGSEAFF
-	TRBV15	TRBD1	TRBJ1-6	TGTGCCACCAGCTACCGGACAGGGAGTTCACCCCTCCACTTT	CATSYRTGSSPLHF
-	TRBV6-2/TRBV6-3	-	TRBJ2-3	TGTGCCAGCAGGTTTCGGGACGTATGGGCGGATACGCAGTATTTT	CASRFRDVWADTQYF
many	TRBV20-1	-	TRBJ1-5	TGCAGTGCCAGGGGTTGGGCAGGGGACAACTTTTATAGCAATCAGCCCCAGCATTTT	CSARGWAGDNFYSNQPQHF
many	TRBV15	-	TRBJ1-6	TGTGCAACCGGGCGTAGTGGTTCACCCCTCCACTTT	CATGRSGSPLHF